This TCR beta chain derives from a study of OX40 agonist ivuxolimab in advanced cancers. Study details: Ivuxolimab, which patients received intravenously every 2 weeks, was dosed at 0.01 to 10 mg/kg. Study conclusions and caveats: The authors also found low normalized T-cell clonal expansion in some nonresponders. Both blood CD4+ and CD8+ T cells showed clonal growth by week 6 at 0.1 to 3.0 mg/kg.

The table came from immunoSEQ multiplex PCR; TCRdb's copy has only in-frame clones and leaves some out. Here the sample spans about 97,000 clones, 80% to 90% being singletons. V lost 3 bases and J lost 5, with 13 bases in between. Germline V gene lookup returns CDR1 SGHAT and CDR2 FQNNGV. The CDR3 is made up of 14 amino acids. Worth noting for this clone: Its matching antigen is unknown.

The TCR comes from an adult with an advanced solid tumor such as melanoma, head and neck, liver or kidney cancer. Material: CD4+ or CD8+ T cells sorted from blood, obtained in a trial of the OX40 agonist ivuxolimab. The chain joins TRBV11-2 to TRBJ1-1; unclear D gene. Here the CDR3 DNA reads TGTGCCAGCAGCTTCCGAAAGGGTAGGACTGAAGCTTTCTTT. It is translated as CASSFRKGRTEAFF.